These T cell receptor beta chains were read from a single sample in a study of neurological immune-mediated disorders. Via MiXCR, TCRdb re-called the 5' RACE reads, giving one row per CDR3 protein. This table holds nearly 60,000 distinct CDR3 sequences, 3% to 4% found once. The material sequenced was PBMCs. The receptors were gathered from a woman in her 30s with multiple sclerosis. CDR3s include the opening cysteine and the closing phenylalanine or tryptophan. The order of the fields is J gene, V gene, CDR3 protein.

j_gene: TRBJ2-7
v_gene: TRBV7-8
CDR3aa: CASSLGVYEQYF

j_gene: TRBJ2-5
v_gene: TRBV5-1
CDR3aa: CASSLNGRSVGSETQYF

j_gene: TRBJ2-6
v_gene: TRBV5-6
CDR3aa: CASTLGPTGAKVLTF

j_gene: TRBJ2-7
v_gene: TRBV7-2
CDR3aa: CASTRDRLTYEQYF

j_gene: TRBJ2-1
v_gene: TRBV15
CDR3aa: CATSQTGVRDEQFF

j_gene: TRBJ2-7
v_gene: TRBV7-9
CDR3aa: CASSFGQGSGIQVLEQYF

j_gene: TRBJ2-3
v_gene: TRBV11-2
CDR3aa: CASSLVGGRDTQYF

j_gene: TRBJ2-1
v_gene: TRBV29-1
CDR3aa: CSGIGQGAWNEQFF

j_gene: TRBJ1-1
v_gene: TRBV5-1
CDR3aa: CASSRGQETRRTEAFF

j_gene: TRBJ2-1
v_gene: TRBV5-1
CDR3aa: CASRSLAGGSNEQFF

j_gene: TRBJ2-3
v_gene: TRBV20-1
CDR3aa: CSASPLAGHTDTQYF

j_gene: TRBJ2-1
v_gene: TRBV7-2
CDR3aa: CASSSSRAANNEQFF

j_gene: TRBJ2-5
v_gene: TRBV5-1
CDR3aa: CASSPTSRLEETQYF

j_gene: TRBJ2-7
v_gene: TRBV4-3
CDR3aa: CASSQDGTSGSYEQYF

j_gene: TRBJ1-2
v_gene: TRBV5-1
CDR3aa: CASSLGQGGDGYTF

j_gene: TRBJ1-2
v_gene: TRBV29-1
CDR3aa: CSAGVGAGVDYGYTF

j_gene: TRBJ1-2
v_gene: TRBV5-5
CDR3aa: CASSLHNRGSYGYTF

j_gene: TRBJ2-3
v_gene: TRBV5-4
CDR3aa: CASSGRAASTDTQYF

j_gene: TRBJ2-1
v_gene: TRBV7-2
CDR3aa: CASSFPGLAGNEQFF

j_gene: TRBJ2-5
v_gene: TRBV12-3/TRBV12-4
CDR3aa: CASSLGQGLQETQYF

j_gene: TRBJ1-2
v_gene: TRBV7-3
CDR3aa: CASSPSVGGAGGYTF

j_gene: TRBJ2-3
v_gene: TRBV20-1
CDR3aa: CSARDWKLAEADTQYF

j_gene: TRBJ2-2
v_gene: TRBV5-1
CDR3aa: CASSSSPTRNTGELFF

j_gene: TRBJ1-2
v_gene: TRBV12-3/TRBV12-4
CDR3aa: CASSRGMGQYGYTF

j_gene: TRBJ2-5
v_gene: TRBV4-1
CDR3aa: CASSQDWASGDQETQYF

j_gene: TRBJ2-7
v_gene: TRBV18
CDR3aa: CASSPNAAASYEQYF

j_gene: TRBJ1-5
v_gene: TRBV11-2
CDR3aa: CASSLGHPNQPQNF

j_gene: TRBJ2-3
v_gene: TRBV7-9
CDR3aa: CASSFGLAGVTDTQYF

j_gene: TRBJ1-1
v_gene: TRBV5-1
CDR3aa: CASSFYRTEGDTEAFF

j_gene: TRBJ1-1
v_gene: TRBV29-1
CDR3aa: CSVDGSKLNTEAFF

j_gene: TRBJ2-7
v_gene: TRBV9
CDR3aa: CASSGSGIVGEQYF

j_gene: TRBJ1-2
v_gene: TRBV7-9
CDR3aa: CASSFRQANYGYTF

j_gene: TRBJ2-7
v_gene: TRBV5-5
CDR3aa: CASSLVGQGGNEQYF

j_gene: TRBJ1-2
v_gene: TRBV5-1
CDR3aa: CASSPGQGARGYTF

j_gene: TRBJ2-1
v_gene: TRBV24-1
CDR3aa: CATSDSRTEIQFF

j_gene: TRBJ2-7
v_gene: TRBV12-3/TRBV12-4
CDR3aa: CASSFQNEQYF

j_gene: TRBJ1-4
v_gene: TRBV20-1
CDR3aa: CSARDWAGAATNEKLFF

j_gene: TRBJ1-2
v_gene: TRBV5-5
CDR3aa: CASSSYRVLGYTF

j_gene: TRBJ2-3
v_gene: TRBV3-1
CDR3aa: CASSRTGGTDTQYF

j_gene: TRBJ2-3
v_gene: TRBV5-1
CDR3aa: CASSLAGQTTDTQYF

j_gene: TRBJ1-1
v_gene: TRBV18
CDR3aa: CASSPQAGTEAFF

j_gene: TRBJ1-1
v_gene: TRBV5-1
CDR3aa: CASSLVMNTEAFF

j_gene: TRBJ1-6
v_gene: TRBV7-2
CDR3aa: CASSLQGMGNSPLHF

j_gene: TRBJ2-2
v_gene: TRBV19
CDR3aa: CASAQGASNTGELFF

j_gene: TRBJ2-3
v_gene: TRBV20-1
CDR3aa: CSARDYNLWTSGRTDTQYF

j_gene: TRBJ1-2
v_gene: TRBV20-1
CDR3aa: CSARDVGGRSYGYTF

j_gene: TRBJ1-6
v_gene: TRBV28
CDR3aa: CASRGGEISPLNF

j_gene: TRBJ1-1
v_gene: TRBV19
CDR3aa: CASKLQGADTEAFF

j_gene: TRBJ2-3
v_gene: TRBV3-1
CDR3aa: CASSQRRTSGAGRRDTQYF

j_gene: TRBJ1-2
v_gene: TRBV20-1
CDR3aa: CSARPSQGAHGYTF

j_gene: TRBJ2-7
v_gene: TRBV5-1
CDR3aa: CASSLEGTTTYEQYF

j_gene: TRBJ1-5
v_gene: TRBV24-1
CDR3aa: CATSGAGFNQPQHF

j_gene: TRBJ1-2
v_gene: TRBV7-8
CDR3aa: CASSTSGAAGYGYTF

j_gene: TRBJ2-2
v_gene: TRBV5-1
CDR3aa: CASSATGDHTGELFF

j_gene: TRBJ1-3
v_gene: TRBV3-1
CDR3aa: CASSQVSGAGNTIYF

j_gene: TRBJ1-1
v_gene: TRBV7-2
CDR3aa: CASSDRGEGNTEAFF

j_gene: TRBJ1-1
v_gene: TRBV20-1
CDR3aa: CSARDRYRGLPEAFF

j_gene: TRBJ1-5
v_gene: TRBV7-9
CDR3aa: CASNSDSSNQPQHF

j_gene: TRBJ1-1
v_gene: TRBV20-1
CDR3aa: CSAGGQSDTEAFF